One sample yielded the 9 T cell receptor beta chains listed below, sequenced in a study of blood T cell repertoires in COVID-19. Sequencing was performed with immunoSEQ multiplex PCR; in TCRdb, only in-frame clones are kept and a portion is missing. This sample has 250,000 or so clones, with about 86% found just once. Sequences were obtained from PBMCs or T cells enriched from blood (not recorded which). These receptor sequences come from a man aged 45 to 65 who had recovered from COVID-19.

The chain couples TRBV19 to TRBJ2-1; 8 bases line up with TRBD2. There are 15 residues in the CDR3. Losses at the gene ends were 5 bases for V and 4 bases for J; bases not matched to a gene: 7. Germline CDR1 LNHDA, CDR2 SQIVND (reference sequence). The CDR3 bases are TGTGCCAGTAGTCCTGAGCGGGGGAGATACAATGAGCAGTTCTTC. This sequence encodes CASSPERGRYNEQFF.

V and J are TRBV4-1 and TRBJ1-4; 7 bases are a match to TRBD1. From germline, CDR1 is MGHRA and CDR2 YSYEKL. The ends lost 4 bases at V and 2 bases at J; junction bases unmatched: 4. This CDR3 has 15 residues. This CDR3 reads CASSPGQATNEKLFF. The CDR3 DNA follows: TGCGCCAGCAGCCCCGGACAGGCGACTAATGAAAAACTGTTTTTT.

This clone was detected once. The chain joins TRBV19 to TRBJ2-7; 7 bases map to TRBD2. This CDR3 spans 16 amino acids. CDR1 is LNHDA and CDR2 is SQIVND in the germline V gene (reference sequence). With 4 bases clipped from V and 0 bases from J, the junction kept 9 bases outside the gene matches. The CDR3 sequence: CASSRQRLAASYEQYF. The DNA of the CDR3 is TGTGCCAGTAGTAGACAAAGGCTAGCGGCCTCCTACGAGCAGTACTTC.

CDR3 in DNA: TGTGCCACCAGTGGGTACGGGACTAGCTTTCCTCTAGCCAAAAACATTCAGTACTTC. Protein sequence: CATSGYGTSFPLAKNIQYF. The chain carries TRBV24-1 and TRBJ2-4; 9 nucleotides line up with TRBD2. CDR3 length equals 19 residues. Germline assignment: CDR1 KGHDR and CDR2 SFDVKD. V was pared by 5 bases and J by 0 bases, with 13 bases of the junction left unmatched.

The chain combines TRBV6-5 with TRBJ2-3, with D possibly being TRBD2 (5 bases). V was cut by 8 bases and J by 1 base, with 16 bases left in between. The CDR3 runs to 15 residues. From germline, CDR1 is MNHEY and CDR2 SVGAGI. The CDR3 bases are TGTGCCAGCGCCGCGCGGGCCCCGGGCACAGATACGCAGTATTTT. This translates into CASAARAPGTDTQYF.

The chain employs TRBV28 and TRBJ1-2; tentatively, D is TRBD1 (5 bases). CDR3 size: 11 residues. V shed 8 bases and J shed 6 bases, with 10 bases lying between them. In germline, CDR1 is MDHEN, CDR2 SYDVKM. This chain's CDR3 is CASGRVHGYTF. The CDR3 DNA reads as TGTGCCAGCGGCAGGGTTCATGGCTACACCTTC.

The chain joins TRBV2 to TRBJ2-2; 7 bases are shared with TRBD2. CDR3 size: 16 residues. CDR1 is SNHLY, CDR2 FYNNEI, per germline. J lost 5 bases, V lost 10 bases, and 16 bases had no gene match. The CDR3: CAISRASGPGTGELFF. The CDR3 DNA sequence: TGTGCCATTTCCCGCGCTAGCGGACCAGGAACCGGGGAGCTGTTTTTT.

This clone was counted between two and nine times. The CDR3: CASSQDVASLRLAFF. The DNA of the CDR3 is TGCGCCAGCAGCCAAGATGTCGCCAGTTTGAGGCTCGCTTTCTTT. The chain couples TRBV4-1 to TRBJ1-1, with D uncertain. The CDR3 contains 15 residues. V lost 0 bases, J lost 11 bases, and 19 bases lay in between. Per germline, CDR1 MGHRA and CDR2 YSYEKL.

The V and J genes are TRBV5-1 and TRBJ1-6; TRBD1 matches at 11 bases. Unmatched junction bases numbered 4, after V lost 0 bases and J lost 5 bases. Germline V gene data show CDR1 as SGHRS and CDR2 as YFSETQ. This CDR3 contains 17 residues. CDR3 region: CASSLAWDRGDNSPLHF. CDR3 in DNA: TGCGCCAGCAGCTTGGCTTGGGACAGGGGGGATAATTCACCCCTCCACTTT.